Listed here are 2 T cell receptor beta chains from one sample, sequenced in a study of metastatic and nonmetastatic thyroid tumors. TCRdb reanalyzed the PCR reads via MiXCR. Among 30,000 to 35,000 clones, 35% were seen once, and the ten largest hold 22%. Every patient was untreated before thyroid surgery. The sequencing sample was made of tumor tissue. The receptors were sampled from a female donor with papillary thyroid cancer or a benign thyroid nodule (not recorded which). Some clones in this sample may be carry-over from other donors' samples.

CDR3 bases: TGTGCCAGCAAAAGCGGCTCTGGGGCCAACGTCCTGACTTTC. This sequence encodes CASKSGSGANVLTF. The chain couples TRBV6-1 to TRBJ2-6, with D possibly matching TRBD2 (5 bases). The CDR3 is made up of 14 amino acids. V was trimmed by 7 bases and J by 0 bases, leaving 7 bases between them. Germline V gene data show CDR1 as MNHNS and CDR2 as SASEGT.

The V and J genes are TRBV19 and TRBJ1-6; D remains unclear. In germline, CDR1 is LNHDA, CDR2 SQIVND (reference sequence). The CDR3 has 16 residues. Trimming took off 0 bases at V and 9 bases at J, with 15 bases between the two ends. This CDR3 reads CASSIDVSYLRSPLHF. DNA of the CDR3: TGTGCCAGTAGTATAGATGTGAGTTACCTACGTTCACCCCTCCACTTT.